This TCR beta chain was sequenced in a study of blood T cells in healthy people across ages. About this clonotype itself: Its ends do not fully match the called genes, so a read error is possible.

The CDR3 sequence is 15 residues long. Per germline, CDR1 SGHRS and CDR2 YFSETQ. A sample-barcoded 5' primer and a J-beta primer mix were used in a second PCR of about 6 to 12 cycles. TCRdb passed the 5' RACE reads through MiXCR, listing each CDR3 protein once. The sample holds about 1.6 million distinct CDR3 sequences; about 31% are singletons and the top ten take approximately 10%. J is TRBJ2-5 and V is TRBV5-1; 10 bases agree with TRBD2. The receptor's source is a woman aged 25-40 years in good health. The sequenced material came from blood. The CDR3 reads CASSGTSAPGETRYF. In nucleotides, the CDR3 is TGCGCCAGCAGCGGGACTAGCGCCCCCGGGGAGACCCGGTACTTC.